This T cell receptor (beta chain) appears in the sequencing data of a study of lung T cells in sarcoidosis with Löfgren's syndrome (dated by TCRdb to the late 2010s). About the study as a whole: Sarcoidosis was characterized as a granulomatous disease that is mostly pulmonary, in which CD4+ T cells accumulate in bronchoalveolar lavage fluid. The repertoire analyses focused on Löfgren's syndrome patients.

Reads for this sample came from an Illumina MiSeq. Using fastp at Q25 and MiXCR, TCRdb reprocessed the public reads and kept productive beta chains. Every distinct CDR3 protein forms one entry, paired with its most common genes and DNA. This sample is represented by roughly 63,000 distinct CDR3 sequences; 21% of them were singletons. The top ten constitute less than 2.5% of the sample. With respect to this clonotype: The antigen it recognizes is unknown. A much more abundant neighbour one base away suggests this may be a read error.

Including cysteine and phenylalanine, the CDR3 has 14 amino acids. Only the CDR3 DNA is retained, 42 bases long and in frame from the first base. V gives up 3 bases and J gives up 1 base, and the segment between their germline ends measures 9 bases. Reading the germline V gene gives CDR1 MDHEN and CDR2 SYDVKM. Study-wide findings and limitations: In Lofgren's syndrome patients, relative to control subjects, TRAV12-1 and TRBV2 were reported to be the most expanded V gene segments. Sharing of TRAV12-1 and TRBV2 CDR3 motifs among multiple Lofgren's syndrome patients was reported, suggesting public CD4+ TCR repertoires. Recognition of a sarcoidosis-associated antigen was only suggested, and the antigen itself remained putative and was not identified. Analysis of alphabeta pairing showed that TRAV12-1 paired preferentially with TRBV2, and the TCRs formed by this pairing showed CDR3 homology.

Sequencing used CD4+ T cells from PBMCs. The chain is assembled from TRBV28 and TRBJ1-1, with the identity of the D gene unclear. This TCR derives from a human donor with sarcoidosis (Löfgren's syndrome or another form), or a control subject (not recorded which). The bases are TGTGCCAGCAGTTTGGTAGAGAAGAACACTGAAGCTTTCTTT. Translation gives CASSLVEKNTEAFF.